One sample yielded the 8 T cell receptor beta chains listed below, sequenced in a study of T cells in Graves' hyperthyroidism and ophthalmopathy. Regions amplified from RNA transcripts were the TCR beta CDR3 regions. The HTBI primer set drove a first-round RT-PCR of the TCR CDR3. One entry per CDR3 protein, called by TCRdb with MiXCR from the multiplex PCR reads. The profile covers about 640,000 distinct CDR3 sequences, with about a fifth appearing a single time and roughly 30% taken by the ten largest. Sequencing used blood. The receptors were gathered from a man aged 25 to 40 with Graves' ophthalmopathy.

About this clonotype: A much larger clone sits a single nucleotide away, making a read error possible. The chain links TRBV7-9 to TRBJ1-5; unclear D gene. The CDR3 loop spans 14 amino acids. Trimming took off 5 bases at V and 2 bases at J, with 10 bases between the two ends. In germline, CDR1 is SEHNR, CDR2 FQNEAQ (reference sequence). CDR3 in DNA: TGTGCCAGCAGCGCCTCAGAGGGCAATCAGCCCCAGCATTTT. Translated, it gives CASSASEGNQPQHF.

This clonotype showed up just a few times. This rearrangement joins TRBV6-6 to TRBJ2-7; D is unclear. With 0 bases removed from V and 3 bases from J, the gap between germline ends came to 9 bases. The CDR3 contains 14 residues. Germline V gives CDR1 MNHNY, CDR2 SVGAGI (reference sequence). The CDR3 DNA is TGTGCCAGCAGTTACTCGAACAGACTCTACGAGCAGTACTTC. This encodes CASSYSNRLYEQYF.

CDR3: CASSNGVDQPQHF. Written as DNA, the CDR3 is TGTGCCAGCAGTAACGGTGTCGATCAGCCCCAGCATTTT. The chain recombines TRBV6-2 or TRBV6-3 with TRBJ1-5, with D unresolved. Trimming shortened V by 5 bases and J by 5 bases, and 10 bases separated the two germline ends. Germline CDR1 is MNHEY and CDR2 is SVGEGT. The CDR3 runs 13 residues.

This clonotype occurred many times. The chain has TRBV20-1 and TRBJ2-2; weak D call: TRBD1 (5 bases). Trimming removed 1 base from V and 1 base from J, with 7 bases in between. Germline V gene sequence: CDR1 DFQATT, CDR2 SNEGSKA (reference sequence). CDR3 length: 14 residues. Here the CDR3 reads CSARVGQNTGELFF. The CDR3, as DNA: TGCAGTGCTAGAGTCGGACAGAACACCGGGGAGCTGTTTTTT.

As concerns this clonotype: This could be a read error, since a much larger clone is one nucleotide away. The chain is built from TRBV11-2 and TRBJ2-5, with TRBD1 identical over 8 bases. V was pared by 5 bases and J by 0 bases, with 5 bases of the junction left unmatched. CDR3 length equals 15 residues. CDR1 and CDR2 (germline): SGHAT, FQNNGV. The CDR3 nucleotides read TGTGCCAGCAGCCCGACAGGGGAGTACCAAGAGACCCAGTACTTC. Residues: CASSPTGEYQETQYF.

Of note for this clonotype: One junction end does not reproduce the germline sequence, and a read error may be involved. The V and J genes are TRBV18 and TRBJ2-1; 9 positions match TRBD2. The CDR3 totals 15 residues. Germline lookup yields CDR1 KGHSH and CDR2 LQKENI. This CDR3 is CASTPPVAGDLEQFF. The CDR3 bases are TGTGCCAGCACACCACCTGTAGCGGGAGACCTTGAGCAGTTCTTC.

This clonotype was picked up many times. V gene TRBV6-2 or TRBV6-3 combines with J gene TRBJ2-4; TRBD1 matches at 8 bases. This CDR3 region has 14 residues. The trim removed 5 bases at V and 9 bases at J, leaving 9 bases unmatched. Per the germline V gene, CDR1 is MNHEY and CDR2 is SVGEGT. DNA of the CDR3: TGTGCCAGCAGTAGGGGACAGGATAGGGTCATTCAGTACTTC. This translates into CASSRGQDRVIQYF.

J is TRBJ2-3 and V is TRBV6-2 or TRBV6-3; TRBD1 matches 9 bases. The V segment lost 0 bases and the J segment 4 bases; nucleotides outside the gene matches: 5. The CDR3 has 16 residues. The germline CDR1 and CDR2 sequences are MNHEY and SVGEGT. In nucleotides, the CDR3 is TGTGCCAGCAGTTACTCCCCGGGACAGGGTTCAGATACGCAGTATTTT. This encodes CASSYSPGQGSDTQYF.